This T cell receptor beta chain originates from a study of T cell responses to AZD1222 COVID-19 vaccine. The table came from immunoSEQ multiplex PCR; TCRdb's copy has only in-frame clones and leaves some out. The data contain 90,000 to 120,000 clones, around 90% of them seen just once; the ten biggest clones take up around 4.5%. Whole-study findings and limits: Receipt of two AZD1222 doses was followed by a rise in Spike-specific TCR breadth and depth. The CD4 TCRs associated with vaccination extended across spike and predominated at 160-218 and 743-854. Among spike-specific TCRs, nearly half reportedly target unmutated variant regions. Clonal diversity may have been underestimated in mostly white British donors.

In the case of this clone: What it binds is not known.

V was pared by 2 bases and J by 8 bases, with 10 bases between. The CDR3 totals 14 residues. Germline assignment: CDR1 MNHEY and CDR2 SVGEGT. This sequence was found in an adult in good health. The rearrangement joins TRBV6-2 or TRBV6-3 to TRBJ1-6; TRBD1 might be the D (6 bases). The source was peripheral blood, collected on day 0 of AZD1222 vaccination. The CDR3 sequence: CASSYGGRDSPLHF. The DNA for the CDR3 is TGTGCCAGCAGTTACGGGGGCAGGGATTCACCCCTCCACTTT.